Following are 18 T cell receptor beta chains from one sample sequenced in a study of blood T cells in healthy people across ages. A J-beta primer mix and a sample-barcoded 5' primer were used in a second PCR of roughly 6 to 12 cycles. One entry per CDR3 protein, called by TCRdb with MiXCR from the 5' RACE reads. The sample consists of hundreds of thousands of distinct CDR3 sequences, roughly 64% of them appearing once. The specimen sequenced was blood. The source is a man in his thirties or forties in good health.

A few counts support this clonotype. This chain connects TRBV7-8 to TRBJ1-5; no firm D call. V was trimmed by 2 bases and J by 2 bases, leaving 25 bases between them. This CDR3 region has 20 residues. CDR1 is SGHVS, CDR2 FQNEAQ, per germline. The CDR3 reads CASSLLRFGRPREGNQPQHF. DNA for the CDR3: TGTGCCAGCAGCTTATTAAGGTTCGGCAGACCTAGAGAAGGCAATCAGCCCCAGCATTTT.

This chain joins TRBV12-3 or TRBV12-4 and TRBJ2-1; no reliable D call. The last part of the DNA fits TRBJ2-7 better; the J call may be wrong. The CDR3 sequence is 15 residues long. For the CDR3, the DNA is TGTGCCAGCAGAGACCGGGCGATCTCCTACAATGAGCAGTACTTC. Amino acid sequence: CASRDRAISYNEQYF.

The CDR3 DNA is TGTGCCAGCAGTACGCCGGGACAGTACAATGAGCAGTTCTTC. Its translation is CASSTPGQYNEQFF. The chain combines TRBV6-2 or TRBV6-3 with TRBJ2-1, with 7 bases fitting TRBD1. V lost 5 bases, J lost 4 bases, and 5 bases stayed unmatched. The germline V gene encodes CDR1 MNHEY and CDR2 SVGEGT. CDR3 size: 14 residues.

This clonotype was observed once. The V and J genes are TRBV25-1 and TRBJ2-7; D is undetermined. The CDR3 runs 14 residues. CDR1 MGHDK and CDR2 SYGVNS come from the germline V gene. V lost 8 bases and J lost 7, with 21 bases in between. DNA for the CDR3: TGTGCCAGCTCCAGGACGACCTCCCGGAATGAGCAGTACTTC. The encoded protein is CASSRTTSRNEQYF.

This clonotype came up a few times. V is TRBV12-3 or TRBV12-4 and J is TRBJ2-4; TRBD2 matches 13 bases. The J call may not be correct, given that the DNA end is closer to TRBJ2-7. The CDR3 has 18 residues. CDR3 protein: CASTPLLGLAGKTDEQYF. In DNA form, the CDR3 reads TGTGCCAGCACTCCCCTGCTGGGACTAGCGGGAAAAACGGACGAGCAGTACTTC.

This chain joins TRBV12-3 or TRBV12-4 and TRBJ2-5; TRBD2 matches at 7 bases. The trim removed 7 bases at V and 2 bases at J, leaving 4 bases unmatched. The length of the CDR3 is 13 residues. The CDR3 spells CASMAGDQETQYF. CDR3 in DNA: TGTGCCAGCATGGCGGGGGATCAAGAGACCCAGTACTTC.

The chain combines TRBV20-1 with TRBJ2-1, with 9 bases identical to TRBD2. The germline V gene encodes CDR1 DFQATT and CDR2 SNEGSKA (reference sequence). V trimming: 0 bases; J trimming: 8 bases; junction bases outside the gene matches: 8. This CDR3 contains 15 residues. CDR3 nucleotide sequence: TGCAGTGCTAGAGATCTAAAGCGGGGGGTAGATGAGCAGTTCTTC. Translation gives CSARDLKRGVDEQFF.

The chain links TRBV27 to TRBJ2-4, with D perhaps matching TRBD2 (5 bases). Gene TRBJ2-7 matches the end of the DNA better, so the J call may be wrong. The CDR3 has 14 residues. Germline loops: CDR1 MNHEY, CDR2 SMNVEV (reference sequence). The CDR3 reads CASSPRGLRYEQYF. The CDR3 DNA follows: TGTGCCAGCAGTCCACGCGGACTCCGGTACGAGCAGTACTTC.

This clonotype was seen more than once but under ten times. The V gene is TRBV10-3, the J gene TRBJ2-7, with D tentatively TRBD1 or TRBD2 (6 bases each). The germline V gene encodes CDR1 ENHRY and CDR2 SYGVKD. The CDR3 length is 17 residues. V gave up 3 bases and J gave up 2 bases, with 20 bases separating them. The CDR3, as DNA: TGTGCCATCAGTGACACCGGGGGCCAGGGAATCACCTACGAGCAGTACTTC. Translating it yields CAISDTGGQGITYEQYF.

The J gene is TRBJ2-1, the V gene TRBV20-1, with TRBD2 matching 7 bases. With the DNA end fitting TRBJ2-7 better, the J assignment may be wrong. The germline gives CDR1 DFQATT, CDR2 SNEGSKA (reference sequence). This CDR3 spans 14 amino acids. The CDR3 bases are TGCAGTGCTAGACGTATTCGGGAGGTCTACGAGCAGTACTTC. Protein: CSARRIREVYEQYF.

This chain connects TRBV29-1 to TRBJ2-3; 7 positions match TRBD1. The CDR3 contains 13 residues. Looked up from germline, CDR1 is SQVTM and CDR2 is ANQGSEA. V gave up 7 bases and J gave up 5 bases; unmatched junction bases: 9. This chain's CDR3 is CSAATGMGDTQYF. CDR3 DNA sequence: TGCAGCGCTGCGACAGGGATGGGAGATACGCAGTATTTT.

This clonotype was counted a few times. The chain couples TRBV12-3 or TRBV12-4 to TRBJ2-5; the match to TRBD2 covers 13 bases. The CDR3 has 13 amino acids. The V and J ends lost 4 bases and 9 bases, in that order; junction bases with no gene match: 2. For the CDR3, the DNA is TGTGCCAGCAGTTATGGACTAGCGGGAGCCCAGTACTTC. Its translation: CASSYGLAGAQYF.

This chain joins TRBV4-2 and TRBJ2-6, with unresolved D. Deletions cut 3 bases from V and 4 bases from J, with 16 bases between. Per germline, CDR1 LGHNA and CDR2 YNFKEQ. This CDR3 region has 17 residues. The CDR3 bases are TGTGCCAGCAGCCAGGACGCTGCTCTGGAGGGGGCCAACGTCCTGACTTTC. Amino acids: CASSQDAALEGANVLTF.

This clonotype was seen a single time. This chain joins TRBV29-1 and TRBJ2-1; perhaps TRBD1 as D (6 bases). V dropped 7 bases and J dropped 2 bases, with 15 bases sitting between them. The CDR3 is made up of 14 amino acids. Germline assignment: CDR1 SQVTM and CDR2 ANQGSEA. Written as DNA, the CDR3 is TGCAGCGGTGAGGACAGTTACACCTACAATGAGCAGTTCTTC. Translating it yields CSGEDSYTYNEQFF.

This clonotype was counted a few times. CDR3 nucleotides: TGTGCCAGCAGTGTCGGCGACTCAACCTACGAGCAGTACTTC. The encoded protein is CASSVGDSTYEQYF. V usage is TRBV28 and J usage is TRBJ2-7, with no clear D. CDR3 length: 14 residues. The germline V and J ends were trimmed by 5 bases and 2 bases, with 13 bases remaining between them. CDR1 MDHEN and CDR2 SYDVKM come from the germline V gene.

V usage is TRBV5-5 and J usage is TRBJ2-1; tentatively, D is TRBD1 (6 bases). This CDR3 comprises 16 residues. Trimming pared 2 bases from V and 5 bases from J, leaving 17 bases between. Germline V gives CDR1 SGHKS, CDR2 YYEKEE (reference sequence). CDR3 protein: CASSFRAGVNHNEQFF. The CDR3 DNA is TGTGCCAGCAGCTTTAGGGCAGGGGTCAACCACAATGAGCAGTTCTTC.

The V gene is TRBV5-1, the J gene TRBJ2-1, with D possibly TRBD1 on 7 matching bases. There are 14 residues in the CDR3. Germline CDR1 reads SGHRS; CDR2 reads YFSETQ. The V end lost 3 bases, the J end lost 5 bases, and 12 bases lay between the germline ends. The CDR3 region has the DNA TGCGCCAGCAGCTGGAGGGGACAGAACAATGAGCAGTTCTTC. This encodes CASSWRGQNNEQFF.

The chain has TRBV20-1 and TRBJ1-2, with a tentative D call TRBD1 (6 bases). The CDR3 consists of 13 residues. Trimming left V 5 bases short and J 6 bases short, with 16 bases between. Germline CDR1 and CDR2: DFQATT and SNEGSKA (reference sequence). Here the CDR3 reads CSAPEGGLNGYTF. CDR3 nucleotide sequence: TGCAGTGCTCCCGAGGGGGGTCTAAATGGCTACACCTTC.